This TCR beta chain comes out of a study of blood T cell repertoires in COVID-19. Germline values: CDR1 KGHSH, CDR2 LQKENI. CDR3 length equals 13 residues. V dropped 5 bases and J dropped 5 bases, with 12 bases sitting between them. Ages ranged from about 18 to 89 years, with residence in more than 20 US areas. Assignment of participants to cohorts was predicated upon participant-reported clinical history. Exposed enrollees had met someone with a PCR-confirmed or clinician-diagnosed COVID-19 case at some point within the 2 weeks before study entry. In the original analysis: Nucleated cell counts were estimated from reference gene primer amplification. The assay was immunoSEQ multiplex PCR, and TCRdb's table has in-frame clones only and misses some. V, J and clone size are those of that table, while D and trimming were read from the DNA. The table lists some 300,000 clones, roughly 90% of them singletons.

This sequence originates from a woman aged 45-65 years who had been exposed to COVID-19. The chain couples TRBV18 to TRBJ1-1; D gene ambiguous. The sequencing input was PBMCs or T cells enriched from blood (not recorded which). CDR3 sequence: CASSTTGETEAFF. The CDR3 bases are TGTGCCAGCTCAACCACCGGGGAAACTGAAGCTTTCTTT.